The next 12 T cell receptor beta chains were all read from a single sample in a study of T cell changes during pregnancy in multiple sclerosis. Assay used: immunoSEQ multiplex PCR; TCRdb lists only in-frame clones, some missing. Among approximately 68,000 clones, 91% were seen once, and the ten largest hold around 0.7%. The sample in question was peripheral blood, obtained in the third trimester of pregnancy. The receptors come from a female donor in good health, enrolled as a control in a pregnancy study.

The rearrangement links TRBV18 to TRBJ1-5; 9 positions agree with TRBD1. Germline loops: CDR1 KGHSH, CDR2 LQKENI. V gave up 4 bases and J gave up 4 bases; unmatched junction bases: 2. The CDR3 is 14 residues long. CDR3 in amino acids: CASSQGTGNQPQHF. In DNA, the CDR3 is TGTGCCAGCTCACAGGGGACAGGGAATCAGCCCCAGCATTTT.

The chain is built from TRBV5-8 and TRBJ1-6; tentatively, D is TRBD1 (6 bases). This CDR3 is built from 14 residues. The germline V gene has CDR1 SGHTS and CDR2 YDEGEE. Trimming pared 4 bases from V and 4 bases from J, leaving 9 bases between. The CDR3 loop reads CASSITGYNSPLHF. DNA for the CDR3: TGTGCCAGCAGCATAACAGGGTATAATTCACCCCTCCACTTT.

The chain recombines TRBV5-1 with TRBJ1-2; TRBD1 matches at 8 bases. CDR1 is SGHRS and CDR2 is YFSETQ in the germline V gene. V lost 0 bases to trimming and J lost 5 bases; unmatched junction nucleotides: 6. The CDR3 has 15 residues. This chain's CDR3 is CASSLGQGKGYGYTF. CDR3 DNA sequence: TGCGCCAGCAGCTTGGGACAGGGGAAGGGATATGGCTACACCTTC. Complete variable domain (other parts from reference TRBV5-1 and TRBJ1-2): KAGVTQTPRYLIKTRGQQVTLSCSPISGHRSVSWYQQTPGQGLQFLFEYFSETQRNKGNFPGRFSGRQFSNSRSEMNVSTLELGDSALYLCASSLGQGKGYGYTFGSGTRLTVV.

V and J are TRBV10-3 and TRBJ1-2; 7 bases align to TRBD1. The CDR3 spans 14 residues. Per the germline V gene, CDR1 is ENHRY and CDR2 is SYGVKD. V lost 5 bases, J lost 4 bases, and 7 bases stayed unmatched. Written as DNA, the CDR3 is TGTGCCATCAGTAAAGGGACAGTTGGCTATGGCTACACCTTC. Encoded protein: CAISKGTVGYGYTF.

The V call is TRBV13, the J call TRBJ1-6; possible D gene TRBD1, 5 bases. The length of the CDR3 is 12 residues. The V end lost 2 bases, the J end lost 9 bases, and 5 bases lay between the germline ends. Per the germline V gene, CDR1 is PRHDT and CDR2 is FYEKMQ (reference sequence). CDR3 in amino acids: CASSLRGSPLHF. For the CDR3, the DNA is TGTGCCAGCAGCTTAAGGGGTTCACCCCTCCACTTT.

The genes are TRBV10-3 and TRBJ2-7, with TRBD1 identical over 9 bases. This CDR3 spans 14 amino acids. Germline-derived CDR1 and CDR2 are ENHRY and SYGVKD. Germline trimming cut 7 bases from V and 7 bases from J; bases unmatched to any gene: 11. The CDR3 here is CAITSGTGPGEQYF. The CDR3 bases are TGTGCCATCACCTCCGGGACAGGGCCGGGGGAGCAGTACTTC.

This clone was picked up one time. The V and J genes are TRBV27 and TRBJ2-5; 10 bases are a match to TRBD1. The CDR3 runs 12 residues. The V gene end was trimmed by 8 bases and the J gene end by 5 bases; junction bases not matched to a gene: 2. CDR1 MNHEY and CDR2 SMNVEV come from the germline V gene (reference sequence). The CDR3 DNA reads TGTGCCAGCTGGGACAGGGGCGAGACCCAGTACTTC. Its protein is CASWDRGETQYF.

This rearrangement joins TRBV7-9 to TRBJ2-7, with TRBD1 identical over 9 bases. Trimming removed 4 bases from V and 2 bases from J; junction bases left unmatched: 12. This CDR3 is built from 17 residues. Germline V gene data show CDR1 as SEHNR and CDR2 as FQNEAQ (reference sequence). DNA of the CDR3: TGTGCCAGCAGCTCCGGGACAGGGAATTTTTTGACCTACGAGCAGTACTTC. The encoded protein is CASSSGTGNFLTYEQYF.

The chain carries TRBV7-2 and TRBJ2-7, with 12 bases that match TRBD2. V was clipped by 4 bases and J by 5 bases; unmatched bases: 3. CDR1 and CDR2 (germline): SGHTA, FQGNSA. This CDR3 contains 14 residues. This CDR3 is CASSSTSGSHEQYF. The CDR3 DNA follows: TGTGCCAGCAGCTCGACTAGCGGGAGCCACGAGCAGTACTTC.

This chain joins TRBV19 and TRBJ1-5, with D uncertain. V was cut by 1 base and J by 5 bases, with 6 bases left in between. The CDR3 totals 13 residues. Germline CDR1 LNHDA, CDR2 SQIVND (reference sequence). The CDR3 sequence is CASSIVGDQPQHF. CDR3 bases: TGTGCCAGTAGTATAGTCGGAGATCAGCCCCAGCATTTT.

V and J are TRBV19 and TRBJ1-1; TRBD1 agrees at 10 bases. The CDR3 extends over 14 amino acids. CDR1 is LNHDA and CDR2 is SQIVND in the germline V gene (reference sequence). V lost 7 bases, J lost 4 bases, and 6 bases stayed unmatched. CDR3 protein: CASNLDRGVTEAFF. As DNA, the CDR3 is TGTGCCAGTAATCTGGACAGGGGGGTCACTGAAGCTTTCTTT.

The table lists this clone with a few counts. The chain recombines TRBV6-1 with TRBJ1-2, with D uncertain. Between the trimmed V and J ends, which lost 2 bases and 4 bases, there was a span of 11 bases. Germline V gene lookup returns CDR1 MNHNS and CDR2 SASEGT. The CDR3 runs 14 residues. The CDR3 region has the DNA TGTGCCAGCAGTGAAAAAGCGGACGGCTATGGCTACACCTTC. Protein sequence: CASSEKADGYGYTF.